Sequencing of this TCR beta chain was carried out in a study of T cells of healthy individuals. TCRdb reprocessed the 5' RACE reads with MiXCR, giving one entry per CDR3 protein. The repertoire holds 95,000 to 100,000 distinct CDR3 sequences, with around 17% as singletons. Germline V gene lookup returns CDR1 MNHNY and CDR2 SVGAGI (reference sequence). This CDR3 spans 12 amino acids. Trimming took off 4 bases at V and 14 bases at J, with 12 bases between the two ends. The V and J genes are TRBV6-6 and TRBJ1-6; a weak D match, TRBD1 (5 bases). The receptor was isolated from a human donor in good health. In DNA, the CDR3 is TGTGCCAGCAGTTCCCTAGGGGAAACCCTCCACTTT. Protein: CASSSLGETLHF.